This record looks at one TCR beta chain sequence and its context. This clone was detected a few times. Its antigen is currently not known. One base away there is no much larger clone; base qualities are not given. The record originates from a study of beta chain features in type 1 diabetes (dated 2018 in TCRdb). At the level of the whole study: Mean age, gender distribution, total cell number and subset yield did not differ between patients and healthy donors. A total of roughly 110 million sorted cells were examined across all samples, and the number of cells per subset was strongly correlated with RNA yield. The study compared TCRB repertoires of sorted circulating CD4+ T cell subsets between recently diagnosed type 1 diabetes patients and matched healthy donors. Regulatory and stem cell-like memory subsets were obtained from only 8 patients and roughly 8 healthy donors, while naive and central memory subsets were obtained from all 30 or so donors. The full study reports these points: Because the HLA sub-analyses included only small numbers of individuals, any influence of HLA type on TCRB rearrangement was left unresolved. PCR might favor shorter templates, but patient and control samples were amplified and corrected together, so any skew would affect both groups equally. In all four CD4+ subsets, TCRB CDR3 length was moderately but significantly shorter in type 1 diabetes patients. At VDJ recombination sites, type 1 diabetes patients had fewer insertions and more deleted nucleotides, which implies abnormalities in thymic rearrangement. Sequencing cDNA rather than genomic DNA could over-represent highly expressing activated cells, although activation and CD3 levels did not differ between groups. Naive, central memory and regulatory TCRB repertoires appeared to be more similar among patients than among healthy donors.

From each donor, a single peripheral blood sample of about 120 mL on average was drawn into heparinised tubes. A BD FACSAria II was used to sort naive, central memory, regulatory and stem cell-like memory CD4+ T cells with a panel that included CD45RO, CCR7, CD25, CD127, CD95 and CD27. Every sorted population had a purity above 95%. PBMCs were isolated immediately by Lymphoprep density gradient centrifugation and stained directly without culture. Samples were stained and sorted in pairs, with one healthy donor and one patient per experiment, so that batch effects were minimized. The High Capacity cDNA Reverse Transcription Kit was used to reverse transcribe all of the isolated RNA, meaning that expressed TCRB transcripts were what got sequenced. Deep immunoSEQ sequencing was applied to naive, central memory and regulatory T cell samples, giving an average of about 3.6 million total reads per sample. Sorted cells were lysed in RLT buffer, and RNA was extracted using DNase-treated RNeasy Micro or Mini kits according to cell number. Each cell subset was processed separately to prevent cross-contamination, with patient and healthy donor samples processed together. The immunoSEQ multiplex PCR was used to amplify TCRB sequences from cDNA, generating 87-bp fragments that spanned the CDR3 region. Amplicons were sequenced on the Illumina HiSeq platform. In the source study's methods: Synthetic template baselines were used to correct PCR bias computationally, reads within Hamming distance 2 were collapsed, and singletons that could not be merged were discarded. Reads were aligned to IMGT to assign V, D and J genes, CDR3 length, and insertions or deletions at six rearrangement sites. Within each subset, clonotype counts were normalized to the number of sorted cells before true diversity and Gini coefficients were calculated with the tcR R package. The overlap coefficient, calculated on TCRB nucleotide sequences, was used to measure repertoire sharing. As a proxy for the pre-selection repertoire, out-of-frame TCRB sequences from naive cells were analyzed. What TCRdb holds here is the immuneACCESS table cut down to in-frame rearrangements. Part of the clones is not present; checked against another copy, under half of the missing clones reflect an unresolved V gene, and the others are unexplained. D and trimming come from the DNA, and the V and J calls and clone size come from that table. The sample profile shows 350,000 or so clones; 20% of them were found once. The top ten hold approximately 0.041% of the sample.

Sequences KGHSH (CDR1) and LQKENI (CDR2) are obtained from the germline V gene. Including the terminal cysteine and phenylalanine, the CDR3 comprises 14 residues. This entry keeps only the CDR3 DNA: 42 bases, framed from base 1. Here V drops 8 bases and J drops 5 bases, and the junction holds 9 bases not matched to any gene. The sequencing input was naive CD4+ T cells from blood. The cell subset or site label of this sample denotes: true naive CD4+ T cells. The sequence joins TRBV18 to TRBJ1-5, with 7 junctional bases fitting TRBD1. The TCR sequence derives from a woman aged 18-29 years in good health. The CDR3 region has the sequence CASGRGQTDQPQHF. The DNA sequence reads TGTGCCAGCGGGCGGGGACAGACGGATCAGCCCCAGCATTTT.